The source of this T cell receptor (beta chain) is a study of blood T cell repertoires in COVID-19. Overall study context: Acute-phase and convalescent COVID-19 samples originated in the United States, Italy and Spain. T cells, B-cell-depleted T cells, or PBMCs supplied cDNA or gDNA.

In the original processing: Amplification of reference gene primers provided the estimated nucleated cell counts. TCRdb's table, derived via immunoSEQ multiplex PCR, lists solely in-frame clones and lacks some. V and J calls and clone size follow that table, whereas D and trimming were derived from the DNA. Among around 78,000 clones listed, about nine tenths were seen once. The V end lost 4 bases, the J end lost 1 base, and 13 bases lay between the germline ends. Germline V gene data show CDR1 as SNHLY and CDR2 as FYNNEI. This CDR3 is built from 16 residues. This TCR was recovered from a woman aged 55-70 years with acute or convalescent COVID-19. The chain is built from TRBV2 and TRBJ2-2, with D tentatively TRBD1 (6 bases). Sequences were obtained from peripheral blood. CDR3 amino acids: CASSVGGPQNTGELFF. The CDR3 DNA follows: TGTGCCAGCAGTGTAGGGGGTCCCCAGAACACCGGGGAGCTGTTTTTT.